This TCR beta chain was sequenced in a study of shared clonotypes between healthy human individuals. Germline CDR1 SGDLS, CDR2 YYNGEE. With V trimmed by 3 bases and J by 2 bases, 4 bases remained unmatched. CDR3 length equals 17 residues. Method: immunoSEQ multiplex PCR; TCRdb's copy keeps in-frame clones and lacks some. The table lists millions of clones, around 95% of them singletons. The sequenced sample was naive CD4+ T cells sorted from blood. Subset defined: CD45RA+ positively selected. The chain couples TRBV9 to TRBJ2-5, with 16 bases identical to TRBD2. This TCR derives from a young man in good health. The CDR3 loop is CASSAGLAGGFQETQYF. CDR3 bases: TGTGCCAGCAGCGCGGGACTAGCGGGAGGGTTTCAAGAGACCCAGTACTTC.